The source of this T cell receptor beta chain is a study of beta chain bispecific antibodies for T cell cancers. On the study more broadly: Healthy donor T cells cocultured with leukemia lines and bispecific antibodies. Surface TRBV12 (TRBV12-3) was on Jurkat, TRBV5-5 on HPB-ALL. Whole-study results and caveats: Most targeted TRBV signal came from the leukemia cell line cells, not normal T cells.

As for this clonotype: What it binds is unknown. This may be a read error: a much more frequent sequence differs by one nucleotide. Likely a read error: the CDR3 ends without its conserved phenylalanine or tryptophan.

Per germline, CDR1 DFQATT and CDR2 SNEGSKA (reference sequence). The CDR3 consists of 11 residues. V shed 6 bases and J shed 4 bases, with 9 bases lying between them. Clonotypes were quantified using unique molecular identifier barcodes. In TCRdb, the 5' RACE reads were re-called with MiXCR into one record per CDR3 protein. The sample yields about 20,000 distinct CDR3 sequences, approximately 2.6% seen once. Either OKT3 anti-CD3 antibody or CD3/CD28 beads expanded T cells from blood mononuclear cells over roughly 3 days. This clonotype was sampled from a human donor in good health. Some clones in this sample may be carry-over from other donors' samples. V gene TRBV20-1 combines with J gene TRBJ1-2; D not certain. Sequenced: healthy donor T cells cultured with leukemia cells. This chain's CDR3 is CSALGRYGYTL. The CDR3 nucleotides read TGCAGTGCACTAGGCCGCTATGGCTACACCTTA.